These T cell receptor beta chains were read from a single sample in a study of PD-1 blockade in classical Hodgkin lymphoma. Profiling relied on immunoSEQ multiplex PCR, and the TCRdb table lists in-frame clones only, not all of them. The table shows 10,000 to 15,000 clones, with roughly 76% occurring only once. The source was peripheral blood mononuclear cells (PBMCs), collected at baseline. The receptors were sampled from a human donor with classical Hodgkin lymphoma. Both conserved end residues are part of each CDR3. The D gene is left open where the match is weak. Clone size appears in some rows only: once, few, many, or a class for an expanded clone.

>TRBV21-1|once|TRBJ1-5|NA
TGTGCCAGCAGCAAGCCCGGGACAGGGGCCCGAAGCAGGCCCCAGCATTTT
CASSKPGTGARSRPQHF
>TRBV5-1|few|TRBJ2-7|NA
TGCGCCAGCAGCTTGCCACCGAACGAGCAGTACTTC
CASSLPPNEQYF
>TRBV28|NA|TRBJ2-5|TRBD2
TGTGCCAGCAGTTTAGGCGGGGGTATGACCCAGTACTTC
CASSLGGGMTQYF
>TRBV7-6|NA|TRBJ2-3|NA
TGTGCCAGCAGCTTATCCCCTCCCGCAGATACGCAGTATTTT
CASSLSPPADTQYF
>TRBV6-1|NA|TRBJ1-1|NA
TGTGCCAGCAAACGACACGACGGGGAGACTGAAGCTTTCTTT
CASKRHDGETEAFF
>TRBV19|NA|TRBJ1-1|NA
TGTGCCAGTAGTATCCCACGACGGGGGTCATTGCTCACTGAAGCTTTCTTT
CASSIPRRGSLLTEAFF
>TRBV7-9|NA|TRBJ2-2|NA
TGTGCCAGCAGCTTAGATATGGGGACCACCGGGGAGCTGTTTTTT
CASSLDMGTTGELFF
>TRBV19|NA|TRBJ2-6|NA
TGTGCCAGTAGTATTAGGGCAGGGTCCTCCTCTGGGGCCAACGTCCTGACTTTC
CASSIRAGSSSGANVLTF
>TRBV5-1|NA|TRBJ2-1|NA
TGCGCCAGCAGTCGACAGGCAACTTACAATGAGCAGTTCTTC
CASSRQATYNEQFF
>TRBV5-6|NA|TRBJ2-5|NA
TGTGCCAGCAGCTTCCCGGACTGGGGACAAGAGACCCAGTACTTC
CASSFPDWGQETQYF
>TRBV7-9|NA|TRBJ2-1|NA
TGTGCCAGCAGCTTAGCGCGGCACTACAATGAGCAGTTCTTC
CASSLARHYNEQFF
>TRBV10-3|NA|TRBJ2-2|NA
TGTGCCATCAGAAATTCTGCCGGGGAGCTGTTTTTT
CAIRNSAGELFF
>TRBV27|NA|TRBJ2-1|TRBD2
TGTGCCAGCAGTTTAAAGGGACTAGGGGGTGAGCAGTTCTTC
CASSLKGLGGEQFF
>TRBV28|NA|TRBJ1-4|NA
TGTGCCAGCAGTCCCCCCCGAGCAACTAATGAAAAACTGTTTTTT
CASSPPRATNEKLFF
>TRBV19|NA|TRBJ2-5|TRBD1
TGTGCCAGTAGTATGGTCAGGGGGGAGACCCAGTACTTC
CASSMVRGETQYF
>TRBV5-6|NA|TRBJ2-1|TRBD2
TGTGCCAGCATTGAGGGACTAGCGGGAGGGCTTTTGAATGAGCAGTTCTTC
CASIEGLAGGLLNEQFF
>TRBV7-9|NA|TRBJ2-1|TRBD2
TGTGCCAGCGAGATTAGCGGGGGCCCTGAGGGCGAGCAGTTCTTC
CASEISGGPEGEQFF
>TRBV30|NA|TRBJ1-5|NA
TGTGCCTGGAGTTACACCGAGAATCAGCCCCAGCATTTT
CAWSYTENQPQHF
>TRBV2|NA|TRBJ1-5|NA
TGTGCCAGCAGGATTAGTATTCGGGGGGACGATCAGCCCCAGCATTTT
CASRISIRGDDQPQHF
>TRBV7-8|NA|TRBJ2-7|NA
TGTGCCAGCATCCCGCCTGGGCCAGGGGCCTCCTACGAGCAGTACTTC
CASIPPGPGASYEQYF
>TRBV18|NA|TRBJ1-2|NA
TGTGCCAGCTCACCACCGATGGATTATGGCTACACCTTC
CASSPPMDYGYTF
>TRBV27|NA|TRBJ1-5|TRBD1
TGTGCCAGCAGTCGACGGACAGGGCTCCTTAGCAATCAGCCCCAGCATTTT
CASSRRTGLLSNQPQHF
>TRBV28|once|TRBJ2-1|TRBD2
TGTGCCAGCAGCTCCCTAGCGGGAGGATACAATGAGCAGTTCTTC
CASSSLAGGYNEQFF
>TRBV29-1|NA|TRBJ2-5|TRBD1
TGCAGCGTTGGGGACAGTTTGTTCGAGACCCAGTACTTC
CSVGDSLFETQYF
>TRBV29-1|NA|TRBJ1-3|NA
TGCAGCGTGACGATACAGGTTCCTGGAAACACCATATATTTT
CSVTIQVPGNTIYF
>TRBV5-1|NA|TRBJ2-3|TRBD2
TGCGCCAGCAGCTTCACCACTAGCGGTGACAGAGGGGATACGCAGTATTTT
CASSFTTSGDRGDTQYF
>TRBV14|NA|TRBJ2-7|NA
TGTGCCAGCTCCCAGGGCTACGAGCAGTACTTC
CASSQGYEQYF
>TRBV7-8|NA|TRBJ2-4|TRBD1
TGTGCCAGCAGCTTAGCACGGGACAGGGGGCTAGCCAAAAACATTCAGTACTTC
CASSLARDRGLAKNIQYF
>TRBV11-2|once|TRBJ2-5|TRBD2
TGTGCCAGCAGCTTACTTGTGTGGGGACTAGCGCAAAAAGAGACCCAGTACTTC
CASSLLVWGLAQKETQYF
>TRBV4-1|NA|TRBJ1-4|NA
TGCGCCAGCAGCCAAGATATCGCAGAAAAACTGTTTTTT
CASSQDIAEKLFF
>TRBV5-1|NA|TRBJ2-6|TRBD1
TGCGCCAGCAGCAGCAGGACCGGGACAGGGATCGGTGGGGCCAACGTCCTGACTTTC
CASSSRTGTGIGGANVLTF
>TRBV7-9|once|TRBJ1-2|NA
TGTGCCAGCAGCTTAGAAAGCTATGGCTACACCTTC
CASSLESYGYTF
>TRBV28|NA|TRBJ1-5|NA
TGTGCCAGCAATGCAGAGGATCAGCCCCAGCATTTT
CASNAEDQPQHF
>TRBV10-2|NA|TRBJ2-1|TRBD2
TGCGCCAGCAGGCCCGGGACTAGCGGCTACAATGAGCAGTTCTTC
CASRPGTSGYNEQFF
>TRBV7-6|few|TRBJ2-7|NA
TGTGCCAGCAGCTTAGGAGGGGTAGGGGGATCCTACGAGCAGTACTTC
CASSLGGVGGSYEQYF
>TRBV6-5|once|TRBJ2-5|TRBD2
TGTGCCAGCCGGGGCGGGGGCCAAGAGACCCAGTACTTC
CASRGGGQETQYF
>TRBV29-1|NA|TRBJ2-5|TRBD1
TGCAGCGTTACCGGGACAGATTACCTCTCAGAGACCCAGTACTTC
CSVTGTDYLSETQYF
>TRBV7-9|NA|TRBJ1-5|NA
TGTGCCAGCAGCCTGACAGGAGGGCAGCCCCAGCATTTT
CASSLTGGQPQHF
>TRBV6-4|NA|TRBJ2-1|TRBD1
TGTGCCAGCAAATCACAGGGGGACAATGAGCAGTTCTTC
CASKSQGDNEQFF
>TRBV18|NA|TRBJ2-7|NA
TGTGCCAGCTCACCCTTGGGAACAGAAGCCCGAAGCGAGCAGTACTTC
CASSPLGTEARSEQYF
>TRBV30|NA|TRBJ1-3|NA
TGTGCCTGGAGTGCGGACTTCGCCTCTGGAAACACCATATATTTT
CAWSADFASGNTIYF
>TRBV28|NA|TRBJ2-1|TRBD2
TGTGCCAGCAGTCTACACAGGACTAGCGGGACCCGCAATGAGCAGTTCTTC
CASSLHRTSGTRNEQFF
>TRBV28|once|TRBJ2-3|NA
TGTGCCAGCAGTTTTTTGGGGGTCACAGATACGCAGTATTTT
CASSFLGVTDTQYF
>TRBV5-1|NA|TRBJ2-7|NA
TGCGCCAGCAGCCCCGACCCCCCGAGCTCCTACGAGCAGTACTTC
CASSPDPPSSYEQYF
>TRBV30|NA|TRBJ1-2|NA
TGTGCCTGGAGTAGGGGCAGGCTAACTGTAGAGGGGTATGGCTACACCTTC
CAWSRGRLTVEGYGYTF
>TRBV28|NA|TRBJ1-2|TRBD1
TGTGCCAGCAGACTACAGGGGGCCGTTTTTAACTATGGCTACACCTTC
CASRLQGAVFNYGYTF
>TRBV11-2|NA|TRBJ2-1|TRBD1
TGTGCCAGCAGTTCCGGGACAGGGTCGTATGAGCAGTTCTTC
CASSSGTGSYEQFF
>TRBV14|NA|TRBJ2-1|NA
TGTGCCAGCAGCCAGGCGGGTTGGTACAATGAGCAGTTCTTC
CASSQAGWYNEQFF
>TRBV5-1|NA|TRBJ1-3|NA
TGCGCCAGCAGCCAAGGGACTGTAAGCTCTGGAAACACCATATATTTT
CASSQGTVSSGNTIYF
>TRBV10-3|NA|TRBJ2-2|TRBD1
TGTGCCATCAGACCCGGACAGGGGGCTGGCACCGGGGAGCTGTTTTTT
CAIRPGQGAGTGELFF
>TRBV6-5|NA|TRBJ2-7|NA
TGTGCCAGCACCAGGACCCGGGGGTCCTACGAGCAGTACTTC
CASTRTRGSYEQYF
>TRBV19|once|TRBJ2-6|NA
TGTGCCAGTAGTTTACTATTCTCTGGGGCCAACGTCCTGACTTTC
CASSLLFSGANVLTF
>TRBV10-3|NA|TRBJ2-7|NA
TGTGCCATCCGGGAGAACGGTTACGAGCAGTACTTC
CAIRENGYEQYF
>TRBV21-1|NA|TRBJ2-1|NA
TGTGCCAGCAGGGCGGACTTGGGGGTTAGACGGAATGAGCAGTTCTTC
CASRADLGVRRNEQFF
>TRBV19|NA|TRBJ2-1|NA
TGTGCCAGTAGTCAGACAGCGTACAATGAGCAGTTCTTC
CASSQTAYNEQFF